The present TCR beta chain was sequenced within a study of T cells after yellow fever vaccination. Trimming removed 1 base from V and 6 bases from J; junction bases left unmatched: 6. The CDR3 loop spans 14 amino acids. Germline lookup yields CDR1 DFQATT and CDR2 SNEGSKA (reference sequence). One entry per CDR3 protein, called by TCRdb with MiXCR from the 5' RACE reads. The sample shows 350,000 to 450,000 distinct CDR3 sequences, around 6.5% of them seen only once. The chain uses TRBV20-1 and TRBJ2-1; 7 bases agree with TRBD2. The specimen comprised PBMCs, sampled 5 days after the yellow fever booster vaccination. The receptor was isolated from a man aged 30 to 45 who received the YFV17D yellow fever vaccine. The CDR3 protein is CSARVAGVLNEQFF. CDR3 nucleotides: TGCAGTGCTAGAGTTGCGGGAGTCCTCAATGAGCAGTTCTTC.